The T cell receptor (beta chain) under discussion was sequenced for a study of regulatory T cells in long-lasting Graves disease. Unmatched junction bases numbered 14, after V lost 0 bases and J lost 2 bases. In germline, CDR1 is DFQATT, CDR2 SNEGSKA (reference sequence). CDR3 length: 18 residues. The time point is: newly diagnosed GD, antithyroid drugs for less than 3 months. The TCR library was prepared using RNA isolated from PBMCs. Construction of the TCR beta libraries employed iRepertoire HTBI primers in conjunction with Arm-PCR of CDR3 regions. TCRdb passed the multiplex PCR reads through MiXCR, listing each CDR3 protein once. The sample shows 600,000 to 650,000 distinct CDR3 sequences, less than 20% of them seen only once. The sample was also reused in another study, on T cells in Graves' hyperthyroidism and ophthalmopathy. That investigation notes: Blood samples included most of the expanded thyroid clonotypes exceeding 0.001.

Specimen: peripheral blood mononuclear cells (PBMCs), collected at new diagnosis, from a patient treated with antithyroid drugs. The genes are TRBV20-1 and TRBJ2-7, with TRBD2 matching over 9 bases. This receptor was taken from a young woman with Graves disease. The DNA for the CDR3 is TGCAGTGCTAGAGATCGGGAAGGTAGCGGGAGATCAACCTACGAGCAGTACTTC. The encoded protein is CSARDREGSGRSTYEQYF.